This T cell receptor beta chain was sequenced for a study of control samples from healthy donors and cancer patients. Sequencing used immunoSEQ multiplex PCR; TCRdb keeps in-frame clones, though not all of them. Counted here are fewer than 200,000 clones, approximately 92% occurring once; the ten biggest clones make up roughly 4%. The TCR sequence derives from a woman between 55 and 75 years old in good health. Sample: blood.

The CDR3 loop is CASSLEVGSNQPQHF. The CDR3 DNA sequence: TGTGCCAGCAGTTTAGAGGTGGGGAGTAATCAGCCCCAGCATTTT. The J gene is TRBJ1-5, the V gene TRBV6-2 or TRBV6-3; no reliable D call. The V and J ends lost 4 bases and 4 bases respectively, with 14 bases between them. This CDR3 comprises 15 residues. Germline values: CDR1 MNHEY, CDR2 SVGEGT.